Listed below are T cell receptor beta chains from one sample, sequenced in a study of T-cell memory formation after mild COVID-19. TCRdb independently ran MiXCR on the 5' RACE reads; one entry per CDR3 protein. The data show about 350,000 distinct CDR3 sequences, around 15% seen once. The sample was PBMCs or a T cell subset sorted from them (not recorded which). The source is a man aged 18 to 30 who had mild COVID-19 (a few samples of this study predate the infection). Cell type and time point are not known. Both conserved end residues are part of each CDR3. A D gene is named only where the DNA matches it firmly. Clone size is stated in some rows and not others, as once, few, many or a class when expanded.

abundance	v_gene	d_gene	j_gene	CDR3nt	CDR3aa
-	TRBV2	-	TRBJ2-3	TGTGCCAGCAGTGAAGGGGGGCTCACAGATACGCAGTATTTT	CASSEGGLTDTQYF
-	TRBV7-3	-	TRBJ1-6	TGTGCCAGCAGCTTAGCGGGGGGAAATAATTCACCCCTCCACTTT	CASSLAGGNNSPLHF
-	TRBV7-2	-	TRBJ2-5	TGTGCCAGCAGCTTAGGAGAATCTAGCTCCGGGGAGACCCAGTACTTC	CASSLGESSSGETQYF
-	TRBV5-1	TRBD1	TRBJ1-1	TGCGCCAGCAGCTTCCGGACAGGGAACACTGAAGCTTTCTTT	CASSFRTGNTEAFF
many	TRBV20-1	-	TRBJ2-1	TGCAGTGCTGACCGGGACTTGCCAAACGAGGAGCAGTTCTTC	CSADRDLPNEEQFF
-	TRBV7-2	TRBD1	TRBJ1-5	TGTGCCAGCAGCGCGACCGGGACAGGATTTGTTCAGCCCCAGCATTTT	CASSATGTGFVQPQHF
-	TRBV5-4	TRBD2	TRBJ2-7	TGTGCCAGCAGGTTCGTCGGGGGGGGAGGCGAGCAGTACTTC	CASRFVGGGGEQYF
many	TRBV12-3/TRBV12-4	-	TRBJ1-1	TGTGCCAGCAGTTTCTCCCAGGGGAACACTGAAGCTTTCTTT	CASSFSQGNTEAFF
-	TRBV7-9	TRBD2	TRBJ2-3	TGTGCCAGCAGCGCCGGACTAGCGGGGGGATTGGAAGATACGCAGTATTTT	CASSAGLAGGLEDTQYF
few	TRBV5-6	-	TRBJ2-3	TGTGCCAGCAGCTTGGGGCAGATAGATACGCAGTATTTT	CASSLGQIDTQYF
-	TRBV5-1	-	TRBJ2-6	TGCGCCAGCAGCTTAAATGGAGTCTTTGGGGCCAACGTCCTGACTTTC	CASSLNGVFGANVLTF
-	TRBV13	-	TRBJ2-2	TGTGCCAGCAGCCCTGGGACGGGGTTCGGCGGGGAGCTGTTTTTT	CASSPGTGFGGELFF
few	TRBV7-9	TRBD1	TRBJ2-2	TGTGCCAGCAGTTTTGAAACTTCCCCCTACACGGGACAGGGGAACACCGGGGAGCTGTTTTTT	CASSFETSPYTGQGNTGELFF
many	TRBV7-3	-	TRBJ2-1	TGTGCCAGCAGCTTAACTGTCGGCTCCTACAATGAGCAGTTCTTC	CASSLTVGSYNEQFF
few	TRBV12-3/TRBV12-4	-	TRBJ2-1	TGTGCCAGCAGTTTTTCGGGGGGCCCCCCCTACAATGAGCAGTTCTTC	CASSFSGGPPYNEQFF
-	TRBV5-1	TRBD1	TRBJ2-6	TGCGCCAGCAGCGCGGACAGGGCCTCTGGGGCCAACGTCCTGACTTTC	CASSADRASGANVLTF
few	TRBV6-5	-	TRBJ2-7	TGTGCCAGCAGTTACCTCCCCGGTGCAGGGTCCCACGAGCAGTACTTC	CASSYLPGAGSHEQYF
many	TRBV7-9	-	TRBJ1-1	TGTGCCAGCAGCTTAGCGGGCCCGGCAGGAAGTGTAGCTTTCTTT	CASSLAGPAGSVAFF
few	TRBV19	-	TRBJ2-2	TGTGCCAGTAGTATTTGGCAGGAGGGCACCGGGGAGCTGTTTTTT	CASSIWQEGTGELFF
-	TRBV2	-	TRBJ1-6	TGTGCCGGACGACAGATTGGGGCTAATTCACCCCTCCACTTT	CAGRQIGANSPLHF
few	TRBV9	TRBD1	TRBJ2-3	TGTGCCAGCAGCGTAGTGGGACAGGGTGAGACAGATACGCAGTATTTT	CASSVVGQGETDTQYF
few	TRBV7-8	TRBD2	TRBJ2-1	TGTGCCAGCCAGCGGACTAGAGTTTCGGATGAGCAGTTCTTC	CASQRTRVSDEQFF
-	TRBV7-9	TRBD1	TRBJ1-6	TGTGCCAGCAGCTTGACAGGGGCTGGTTCACCCCTCCACTTT	CASSLTGAGSPLHF
-	TRBV5-1	TRBD1	TRBJ1-2	TGCGCCAGCAGCGTACAGGGGGGAGTTGGCTACACCTTC	CASSVQGGVGYTF
-	TRBV10-3	-	TRBJ2-7	TGTGCCATCAGTGACAGGAACTACGAGCAGTACTTC	CAISDRNYEQYF
few	TRBV28	TRBD1	TRBJ1-6	TGTGCCAGCAGTCTACAGGGGGCTTGGTCACCCATCCACTTT	CASSLQGAWSPIHF
few	TRBV28	TRBD1	TRBJ2-1	TGTGCCAGCAGTTTATCGATTCGGGGACAGCGATACAATGAGCAGTTCTTC	CASSLSIRGQRYNEQFF
-	TRBV15	-	TRBJ2-5	TGTGCCACCAGCTTATCCGATCCCGGGCAAGAGACCCAGTACTTC	CATSLSDPGQETQYF
-	TRBV21-1	-	TRBJ1-2	TGTGCCAGCAGCAGCCCTCTGCGACAGGGAGATTCCTATGGCTACACCTTC	CASSSPLRQGDSYGYTF
-	TRBV11-3	-	TRBJ1-4	TGTGCCAGCAGCGATCGACAGACTAATGAAAAACTGTTTTTT	CASSDRQTNEKLFF
-	TRBV7-2	-	TRBJ1-1	TGTGCCAGCAGCCACCCGTCCAGGAACACTGAAGCTTTCTTT	CASSHPSRNTEAFF
few	TRBV5-1	-	TRBJ1-6	TGCGCCAGCAGCTTGGTACTCGGGGAAAACTCCTATAATTCACCCCTCCACTTT	CASSLVLGENSYNSPLHF
-	TRBV6-5	-	TRBJ2-7	TGTGCCAGCAGTTTTCAGGGGATCGACTACGAGCAGTACTTC	CASSFQGIDYEQYF
-	TRBV30	TRBD2	TRBJ2-3	TGTGCCTGCACCGGGACTAGCGGCCCACAGTATTTT	CACTGTSGPQYF
few	TRBV5-8	-	TRBJ1-1	TGTGCCAGCAGCATGACGGGCGCTGAAGCTTTCTTT	CASSMTGAEAFF
-	TRBV18	-	TRBJ1-2	TGTGCCAGCTCGACCGAAGTGGGGTTTACGAGCTACACCTTC	CASSTEVGFTSYTF
-	TRBV5-1	-	TRBJ2-7	TGCGCCAGCAGCTTGGACAGACCCTACGAGCAGTACTTC	CASSLDRPYEQYF
few	TRBV4-1	-	TRBJ1-5	TGCGCCAGCAGCCAGGGGGGGATACATCAGCCCCAGCATTTT	CASSQGGIHQPQHF
-	TRBV11-2	TRBD1	TRBJ1-1	TGTGCCAGCAGCTTTGGGACAGGGGGATTCACTGAAGCTTTCTTT	CASSFGTGGFTEAFF
-	TRBV7-9	TRBD2	TRBJ2-5	TGTGCCAGCAGCCCTAGGACTAGCACGGAGACCCAGTACTTC	CASSPRTSTETQYF
-	TRBV7-2	-	TRBJ2-1	TGTGCCAGCAGCTTTCACGCTGGGGGCAATGAGCAGTTCTTC	CASSFHAGGNEQFF
-	TRBV5-8	-	TRBJ2-3	TGTGCCAGCAACTTGCTAGGGGGGAAGGATACGCAGTATTTT	CASNLLGGKDTQYF
few	TRBV4-1	TRBD1	TRBJ2-1	TGCGCCAGCAGCTACATGGCAAGGGACAGGCAAAATGAGCAGTTCTTC	CASSYMARDRQNEQFF
many	TRBV4-1	-	TRBJ1-1	TGCGCCAGCAGCCAAGAGGGCCGGGGTGGGAGCACTGAAGCTTTCTTT	CASSQEGRGGSTEAFF
few	TRBV27	-	TRBJ1-1	TGTGCCAGCAGTTTCCGTCACCTTGTCACTGAAGCTTTCTTT	CASSFRHLVTEAFF
-	TRBV20-1	-	TRBJ2-7	TGCAGTGCTACCACGGGGACCTACGAGCAGTACTTC	CSATTGTYEQYF
-	TRBV7-9	-	TRBJ2-3	TGTGCCAGCAGCTTAGCGGGGGGGCCGAGAGCAGATACGCAGTATTTT	CASSLAGGPRADTQYF
few	TRBV30	-	TRBJ1-4	TGTGCCTGGAGCGCGATCAATGAAAAACTGTTTTTT	CAWSAINEKLFF
-	TRBV4-2	-	TRBJ2-1	TGTGCCAGCAGCCCTTCGGGACTCGGCTCCTACAATGAGCAGTTCTTC	CASSPSGLGSYNEQFF
few	TRBV2	-	TRBJ2-5	TGTGCCAGCAGGGCGGGGAGCCAAAAAGAGACCCAGTACTTC	CASRAGSQKETQYF
-	TRBV24-1	-	TRBJ2-1	TGTGCCACCAGTGGCGGGCGGAACTCCTACAATGAGCAGTTCTTC	CATSGGRNSYNEQFF
-	TRBV6-2/TRBV6-3	-	TRBJ2-3	TGTGCCAGCAGGGAGACTGCGCTGCGGGATACGCAGTATTTT	CASRETALRDTQYF
many	TRBV29-1	-	TRBJ2-2	TGCAGCGTTGGTGCCCCTGGGGCAGGCACCGGGGAGCTGTTTTTT	CSVGAPGAGTGELFF